This T cell receptor beta chain derives from a study of T cells in Graves' hyperthyroidism and ophthalmopathy. Notes on the study in general: Ophthalmopathy was model-predicted a median about 6 months pre-onset.

This clonotype was recorded at least ten times. Its antigen is undetermined. V lost 3 bases, J lost 4 bases, and 6 bases lay in between. From germline, CDR1 is SGHTA and CDR2 FQGNSA. The CDR3 runs 12 residues. What was amplified from RNA transcripts were TCR beta CDR3 regions. Researchers ran a first-round RT-PCR on the TCR CDR3 using the HTBI primer set. TCRdb independently ran MiXCR on the multiplex PCR reads; one entry per CDR3 protein. The data show about 710,000 distinct CDR3 sequences, 15% to 20% seen once. No ophthalmopathy progression within 18 months constituted stable Graves' hyperthyroidism. With a duration under 2 months, the hyperthyroidism was newly diagnosed in patients aged 18 to 65.

J is TRBJ2-5 and V is TRBV7-2; D is unclear. The clonotype comes from a man between 18 and 29 years old with Graves' hyperthyroidism. Sequencing input: blood. CDR3 in amino acids: CASSFVAETQYF. The CDR3 DNA follows: TGTGCCAGCAGCTTTGTGGCAGAGACCCAGTACTTC. Full variable domain (outside the CDR3, taken from reference TRBV7-2 and TRBJ2-5): GAGVSQSPSNKVTEKGKDVELRCDPISGHTALYWYRQSLGQGLEFLIYFQGNSAPDKSGLPSDRFSAERTGGSVSTLTIQRTQQEDSAVYLCASSFVAETQYFGPGTRLLVL.